These 30 T cell receptor beta chains share one sample of origin, sequenced in a study of graft-versus-host responses after intestinal transplantation. These receptors' targets are unknown. The protocol was immunoSEQ multiplex PCR, while the TCRdb copy is restricted to in-frame clones and leaves out a portion. The table shows about 88,000 clones, with 85% to 95% occurring only once. This material consisted of unstimulated CD4+ T cells sorted from spleen or lymph node cells, taken before transplant. Receptor source: a human donor who was the organ donor for an intestinal transplant.

The V gene is TRBV7-3, the J gene TRBJ2-5; no clear D gene. CDR1 and CDR2 from the germline V gene are SGHTA and FQGTGA. V was trimmed by 2 bases and J by 0 bases, leaving 4 bases between them. There are 13 residues in the CDR3. The CDR3 sequence is CASSLQYQETQYF. CDR3 DNA: TGTGCCAGCAGCTTACAGTACCAAGAGACCCAGTACTTC.

The rearrangement uses TRBV28 and TRBJ2-7; 7 nucleotides match TRBD2. Looked up from germline, CDR1 is MDHEN and CDR2 is SYDVKM. The V gene end was trimmed by 6 bases and the J gene end by 5 bases; junction bases not matched to a gene: 7. The CDR3 consists of 13 residues. CDR3 DNA sequence: TGTGCCAGCAGGAGGGAGGGCCGCAACGAGCAGTACTTC. Protein: CASRREGRNEQYF.

This rearrangement joins TRBV5-8 to TRBJ2-1, with D maybe TRBD2 (6 bases). The V end was cut by 4 bases, the J end by 4 bases, with 21 bases between. Germline loops: CDR1 SGHTS, CDR2 YDEGEE. This CDR3 is built from 17 residues. The CDR3 region has the DNA TGTGCCAGCAGCCCGATGACCGGGACTTCACGTTACAATGAGCAGTTCTTC. This translates into CASSPMTGTSRYNEQFF.

This chain uses TRBV7-2 with TRBJ2-5, with TRBD2 as a possible D gene (5 bases). Trimming took off 4 bases at V and 5 bases at J, with 11 bases between the two ends. The CDR3 extends over 13 amino acids. Germline CDR1 SGHTA, CDR2 FQGNSA. The CDR3 nucleotides read TGTGCCAGCAGCTCGTTAGGCGGGGAGACCCAGTACTTC. It is translated as CASSSLGGETQYF. The full variable domain, completed using reference TRBV7-2 and TRBJ2-5, is GAGVSQSPSNKVTEKGKDVELRCDPISGHTALYWYRQSLGQGLEFLIYFQGNSAPDKSGLPSDRFSAERTGGSVSTLTIQRTQQEDSAVYLCASSSLGGETQYFGPGTRLLVL.

The chain combines TRBV6-5 with TRBJ1-2; 9 nucleotides align to TRBD1. Germline values: CDR1 MNHEY, CDR2 SVGAGI. The CDR3 is made up of 14 amino acids. After removal of 6 bases from V and 5 bases from J, the junction contained 7 bases not matched to a gene. CDR3 in amino acids: CASSLDRGGYGYTF. CDR3 coding DNA: TGTGCCAGCAGCCTCGACAGGGGGGGGTATGGCTACACCTTC.

The chain recombines TRBV11-2 with TRBJ2-1; D possibly corresponds to TRBD2 (6 bases). Deletions cut 2 bases from V and 4 bases from J, with 12 bases between. Germline lookup yields CDR1 SGHAT and CDR2 FQNNGV. The CDR3 contains 15 residues. This CDR3 is CASSLRGGGYNEQFF. In DNA, the CDR3 is TGTGCCAGCAGCTTACGGGGCGGAGGGTACAATGAGCAGTTCTTC. The whole variable domain, remainder taken from reference TRBV11-2 and TRBJ2-1, is EAGVAQSPRYKIIEKRQSVAFWCNPISGHATLYWYQQILGQGPKLLIQFQNNGVVDDSQLPKDRFSAERLKGVDSTLKIQPAKLEDSAVYLCASSLRGGGYNEQFFGPGTRLTVL.

V is TRBV6-1 and J is TRBJ2-7, with no clear D. From germline, CDR1 is MNHNS and CDR2 SASEGT. The ends were cut back, 5 bases at V and 0 bases at J, with 8 bases in the middle. The CDR3 spans 13 residues. This chain's CDR3 is CASSSVPSYEQYF. The CDR3 DNA sequence: TGTGCCAGCAGTTCTGTCCCCTCCTACGAGCAGTACTTC.

Only one count was recorded for this clone. This chain's CDR3 is CASSSERAGELFF. Written as DNA, the CDR3 is TGTGCCAGCAGTTCTGAGCGAGCCGGGGAGCTGTTTTTT. The V gene is TRBV2, the J gene TRBJ2-2; D is undetermined. There are 13 residues in the CDR3. CDR1 and CDR2 from the germline V gene are SNHLY and FYNNEI. Between the trimmed V and J ends, which lost 5 bases and 6 bases, there was a span of 10 bases.

The chain recombines TRBV12-5 with TRBJ2-5, with 13 nucleotides matching TRBD2. Germline values: CDR1 LGHNT, CDR2 FRNRAP. The CDR3 length is 18 residues. The J segment lost 0 bases and the V segment lost 0 bases, leaving 4 bases of the junction unmatched. The CDR3 region has the DNA TGTGCTAGTGGTTTGGTAAGGGGACTAGCGGGGAACCAAGAGACCCAGTACTTC. Residues: CASGLVRGLAGNQETQYF.

This chain joins TRBV15 and TRBJ1-2; 8 bases align to TRBD1. The V gene's germline CDR1 is LNHNV and CDR2 YYDKDF (reference sequence). V gave up 5 bases and J gave up 4 bases; unmatched junction bases: 6. The CDR3 has 14 amino acids. CDR3 sequence reads: CATSRDRSFYGYTF. DNA for the CDR3: TGTGCCACCAGCCGGGACAGGAGCTTCTATGGCTACACCTTC.

The V and J genes are TRBV27 and TRBJ2-1; 7 nucleotides align to TRBD2. The CDR3 has 14 amino acids. From germline, CDR1 is MNHEY and CDR2 SMNVEV (reference sequence). Trimming removed 7 bases from V and 0 bases from J; junction bases left unmatched: 3. The CDR3 DNA is TGTGCCAGCAAGGGACTATACTCCTACAATGAGCAGTTCTTC. It translates to CASKGLYSYNEQFF.

The rearrangement joins TRBV21-1 to TRBJ1-5. TRBV21-1 is a documented pseudogene. The CDR3 has 22 residues. CDR3: CASSKGEYGETFLSRSNQPQHF. The CDR3 nucleotides read TGTGCCAGCAGCAAAGGGGAGTATGGGGAAACGTTTTTATCGAGAAGCAATCAGCCCCAGCATTTT.

The chain combines TRBV5-1 with TRBJ2-1, with D possibly TRBD2 on 5 matching bases. The V gene's germline CDR1 is SGHRS and CDR2 YFSETQ. This CDR3 contains 15 residues. The ends were cut back, 2 bases at V and 0 bases at J, with 9 bases in the middle. The CDR3, as DNA: TGCGCCAGCAGCTTCCCCGGGAACTCCTACAATGAGCAGTTCTTC. It yields the protein CASSFPGNSYNEQFF.

The chain has TRBV10-3 and TRBJ1-6; no clear D gene. The CDR3 totals 14 residues. The ends were cut back, 3 bases at V and 8 bases at J, with 11 bases in the middle. From germline, CDR1 is ENHRY and CDR2 SYGVKD. Here the CDR3 reads CAISEKRGDSPLHF. The CDR3 nucleotides are TGTGCCATCAGTGAAAAGCGAGGTGATTCACCCCTCCACTTT.

CDR3 nucleotide sequence: TGTGCCAGCAGCTTCAGGGGTGCCTCCTACGAGCAGTACTTC. Amino acids: CASSFRGASYEQYF. The rearrangement joins TRBV7-8 to TRBJ2-5; the D gene is possibly TRBD1 (6 bases). The assigned J gene may be wrong: the sequence end matches TRBJ2-7 better. CDR3 size: 14 residues. CDR1 SGHVS and CDR2 FQNEAQ come from the germline V gene.

V and J are TRBV18 and TRBJ1-6, with TRBD1 matching 7 bases. V lost 0 bases and J lost 8; bases outside the gene matches: 7. The germline V gene encodes CDR1 KGHSH and CDR2 LQKENI. There are 16 residues in the CDR3. The CDR3 region is CASSPPNRQGHSPLHF. The CDR3 bases are TGTGCCAGCTCACCACCGAATAGACAGGGTCATTCACCCCTCCACTTT.

This chain uses TRBV6-5 with TRBJ2-2; D is perhaps TRBD1 (6 bases). V was shortened by 4 bases and J by 4 bases, with 10 bases between the two germline ends. The CDR3 loop spans 14 amino acids. Germline V gene lookup returns CDR1 MNHEY and CDR2 SVGAGI. The CDR3 loop is CASSFTGFTGELFF. The CDR3, as DNA: TGTGCCAGCAGTTTTACAGGGTTCACCGGGGAGCTGTTTTTT.

The chain joins TRBV10-3 to TRBJ1-1; 7 bases agree with TRBD1. The CDR3 totals 12 residues. Trimming took 9 bases from V and 2 from J; bases not matched to a gene: 3. Germline V gene sequence: CDR1 ENHRY, CDR2 SYGVKD. CDR3 loop: CAIGGVNTEAFF. As DNA, the CDR3 is TGTGCCATAGGGGGCGTAAACACTGAAGCTTTCTTT.

The rearrangement joins TRBV5-1 to TRBJ2-5; weak D call: TRBD2 (6 bases). V lost 0 bases to trimming and J lost 5 bases, with 17 bases between them. CDR1 and CDR2 (germline): SGHRS, YFSETQ. The CDR3 is 16 amino acids. CDR3 amino acids: CASSLEVQVGRETQYF. As DNA, the CDR3 is TGCGCCAGCAGCTTGGAGGTTCAGGTGGGGAGGGAGACCCAGTACTTC.

The chain uses TRBV7-9 and TRBJ2-7, with 7 positions matching TRBD2. After removal of 3 bases from V and 2 bases from J, the junction contained 16 bases not matched to a gene. The CDR3 extends over 18 amino acids. The germline V gene encodes CDR1 SEHNR and CDR2 FQNEAQ (reference sequence). The CDR3 reads CASSFGVGSSGFTYEQYF. In DNA form, the CDR3 reads TGTGCCAGCAGCTTTGGGGTGGGATCTAGCGGCTTTACCTACGAGCAGTACTTC.

The chain is built from TRBV10-3 and TRBJ2-7; the match to TRBD2 covers 12 bases. Germline trimming cut 10 bases from V and 4 bases from J; bases unmatched to any gene: 11. Germline V lookup: CDR1 ENHRY, CDR2 SYGVKD. The CDR3 is made up of 15 amino acids. CDR3 in DNA: TGTGCCAGTACTCTTGGACTAGCGGGACCTTACGAGCAGTACTTC. Amino acids: CASTLGLAGPYEQYF.

This chain uses TRBV5-1 with TRBJ2-2; D is ambiguous. This CDR3 is 14 amino acids long. Germline CDR1 reads SGHRS; CDR2 reads YFSETQ. V was pared by 2 bases and J by 1 base, with 6 bases between. CDR3 in DNA: TGCGCCAGCAGCTTTCCGGTGAACACCGGGGAGCTGTTTTTT. Its translation is CASSFPVNTGELFF. Supplemented by reference TRBV5-1 and TRBJ2-2, the full variable domain reads KAGVTQTPRYLIKTRGQQVTLSCSPISGHRSVSWYQQTPGQGLQFLFEYFSETQRNKGNFPGRFSGRQFSNSRSEMNVSTLELGDSALYLCASSFPVNTGELFFGEGSRLTVL.

This clone was observed a single time. This chain connects TRBV27 to TRBJ2-6; D is unresolved. Germline V gene lookup returns CDR1 MNHEY and CDR2 SMNVEV (reference sequence). The CDR3 length is 17 residues. Trimming removed 2 bases at V and 0 bases at J, with 11 bases between. In DNA, the CDR3 is TGTGCCAGCAGTTTAGCTGGGCTTGTCTCTGGGGCCAACGTCCTGACTTTC. Protein product: CASSLAGLVSGANVLTF.

V gene TRBV2 combines with J gene TRBJ2-1, with 8 bases fitting TRBD2. The CDR3 length is 16 residues. CDR1 SNHLY and CDR2 FYNNEI come from the germline V gene. V dropped 6 bases and J dropped 4; count of bases not matched to a gene: 11. The CDR3 loop reads CASSAQGLGLYNEQFF. For the CDR3, the DNA is TGTGCCAGCAGCGCCCAGGGACTAGGATTGTACAATGAGCAGTTCTTC.

The chain is built from TRBV30 and TRBJ2-6, with D possibly being TRBD1 (5 bases). Trimming left V 4 bases short and J 0 bases short, with 13 bases between. Germline V lookup: CDR1 GTSNPN, CDR2 SVGIG (reference sequence). The CDR3 is made up of 16 amino acids. CDR3 protein: CAWTGQGSSGANVLTF. The CDR3 bases are TGTGCCTGGACTGGCCAGGGAAGCTCTGGGGCCAACGTCCTGACTTTC.

V is TRBV2 and J is TRBJ1-2; possibly TRBD1 for D (5 bases). The ends were cut back, 0 bases at V and 7 bases at J, with 12 bases in the middle. Germline V gives CDR1 SNHLY, CDR2 FYNNEI. The CDR3 extends over 14 amino acids. The CDR3 DNA is TGTGCCAGCAGTGAAGCAGCGGGGACGGGTGGCTACACCTTC. Protein sequence: CASSEAAGTGGYTF. The full variable domain, completed using reference TRBV2 and TRBJ1-2, is EPEVTQTPSHQVTQMGQEVILRCVPISNHLYFYWYRQILGQKVEFLVSFYNNEISEKSEIFDDQFSVERPDGSNFTLKIRSTKLEDSAMYFCASSEAAGTGGYTFGSGTRLTVV.

This clone was picked up one time. The rearrangement joins TRBV5-1 to TRBJ1-1; 7 bases fit TRBD1. The CDR3 contains 19 residues. V shed 1 base and J 0 bases; nucleotides not matched to a gene: 15. The germline V gene encodes CDR1 SGHRS and CDR2 YFSETQ. For the CDR3, the DNA is TGCGCCAGCAGCTTGTGGAGACTACAGGGGACCCCCATGAACACTGAAGCTTTCTTT. This codes for CASSLWRLQGTPMNTEAFF.

V is TRBV5-4 and J is TRBJ2-5; 8 positions match TRBD2. CDR3 length: 14 residues. Trimming cost V 6 bases and J 1 base; bases outside gene matches: 5. Germline lookup yields CDR1 SGHNT and CDR2 YYREEE (reference sequence). The CDR3 DNA is TGTGCCAGCAATGAGCGGGGGCCCCAAGAGACCCAGTACTTC. Translation: CASNERGPQETQYF.

The rearrangement uses TRBV2 and TRBJ1-2; TRBD1 agrees at 7 bases. This CDR3 region has 14 residues. Trimming at V came to 5 bases and at J to 0 bases, leaving 3 bases not matched to a gene. Germline V gene sequence: CDR1 SNHLY, CDR2 FYNNEI. The CDR3: CASSRQGPNYGYTF. CDR3 nucleotide sequence: TGTGCCAGCAGTAGACAGGGCCCTAACTATGGCTACACCTTC.

The chain recombines TRBV5-1 with TRBJ1-4, with no clear D. The CDR3 runs to 15 residues. Trimming removed 1 base at V and 0 bases at J, with 7 bases between. Per germline, CDR1 SGHRS and CDR2 YFSETQ. CDR3 nucleotides: TGCGCCAGCAGCTTGAACGGAGCAACTAATGAAAAACTGTTTTTT. Its translation: CASSLNGATNEKLFF.